The 28 T cell receptor beta chains below were found in one sample sequenced in a study of PD-1 blockade in classical Hodgkin lymphoma. Clones were sequenced by immunoSEQ multiplex PCR, and TCRdb holds only the in-frame ones, with some missing. In the table there are 7,000 to 8,000 clones, approximately 80% of which are singletons. Every single patient, without exception, relapsed after autologous stem cell transplantation, and brentuximab vedotin exposure varied. Starting with thawed PBMCs, CD4+ T cells were purified by magnetic negative selection. The sequenced sample was CD4+ T cells from blood, obtained at baseline. All receptors derive from a human donor with classical Hodgkin lymphoma.

Points on this clone: Sequence at one end of the junction differs from germline and may be a read error. V gene TRBV7-3 combines with J gene TRBJ2-7; the D gene could be TRBD1 or TRBD2 (5 bases each). CDR3 length: 13 amino acids. Looked up from germline, CDR1 is SGHTA and CDR2 is FQGTGA. CDR3 in amino acids: CASSSSPGRSLNF. The CDR3 region has the DNA TGTGCCAGCAGCTCATCACCGGGACGGAGTTTGAACTTC. Combining the CDR3 with reference TRBV7-3 and TRBJ2-7 gives the whole variable domain GAGVSQTPSNKVTEKGKYVELRCDPISGHTALYWYRQSLGQGPEFLIYFQGTGAADDSGLPNDRFFAVRPEGSVSTLKIQRTERGDSAVYLCASSSSPGRSLNFGPGTRLTVT.

The chain employs TRBV2 and TRBJ2-1; D remains unclear. Germline loops: CDR1 SNHLY, CDR2 FYNNEI. The V end was cut by 1 base, the J end by 0 bases, with 4 bases between. The CDR3 contains 14 residues. CDR3 bases: TGTGCCAGCAGTGAAGGGTACTCCTACAATGAGCAGTTCTTC. Its translation is CASSEGYSYNEQFF. Full variable domain (remainder filled in from reference TRBV2 and TRBJ2-1): EPEVTQTPSHQVTQMGQEVILRCVPISNHLYFYWYRQILGQKVEFLVSFYNNEISEKSEIFDDQFSVERPDGSNFTLKIRSTKLEDSAMYFCASSEGYSYNEQFFGPGTRLTVL.

This clone was detected only a few times. The genes are TRBV6-1 and TRBJ1-5, with D unclear. Trimming left V 1 base short and J 6 bases short, with 10 bases between. Germline-derived CDR1 and CDR2 are MNHNS and SASEGT. CDR3 length equals 14 residues. CDR3 sequence (DNA): TGTGCCAGCAGTGAAGAGGCAGCACCTCAGCCCCAGCATTTT. Protein sequence: CASSEEAAPQPQHF.

This clone was counted a single time. V usage is TRBV5-1 and J usage is TRBJ1-1, with a tentative D call TRBD1 (5 bases). Germline CDR1 and CDR2: SGHRS and YFSETQ. The CDR3 totals 15 residues. V lost 2 bases, J lost 0 bases, and 11 bases lay in between. The CDR3 region has the DNA TGCGCCAGCAGCTTAGGGGTAGGGGTGAACACTGAAGCTTTCTTT. This sequence encodes CASSLGVGVNTEAFF.

This clone came up a few times. The chain employs TRBV4-2 and TRBJ1-5, with unresolved D. The CDR3 contains 14 residues. Trimming shortened V by 0 bases and J by 3 bases, and 6 bases separated the two germline ends. Germline CDR1 reads LGHNA; CDR2 reads YNFKEQ. The CDR3 protein is CASSQERLNQPQHF. CDR3 nucleotide sequence: TGTGCCAGCAGCCAAGAAAGACTCAATCAGCCCCAGCATTTT.

The J gene is TRBJ2-2, the V gene TRBV6-6; D is unclear. Germline V lookup: CDR1 MNHNY, CDR2 SVGAGI (reference sequence). The CDR3 runs 13 residues. With 7 bases removed from V and 6 bases from J, the gap between germline ends came to 12 bases. CDR3 in DNA: TGTGCCAGCATTCAACGTCGCGCCGGGGAGCTGTTTTTT. It encodes CASIQRRAGELFF.

The gene calls are TRBV14 and TRBJ2-5, with D perhaps matching TRBD1 (6 bases). This CDR3 comprises 14 residues. V lost 5 bases, J lost 5 bases, and 15 bases lay in between. CDR1 is SGHDN, CDR2 FVKESK, per germline. CDR3 residues: CASSLHRDGETQYF. The DNA for the CDR3 is TGTGCCAGCAGCTTACACAGGGATGGGGAGACCCAGTACTTC.

The V gene is TRBV7-2, the J gene TRBJ1-1; the D is unclear. Trimming left V 5 bases short and J 1 base short, with 11 bases between. The CDR3 spans 14 residues. Germline CDR1 SGHTA, CDR2 FQGNSA. The CDR3 DNA sequence: TGTGCCAGCAGCCCACAGTGGGCGAACACTGAAGCTTTCTTT. Encoded protein: CASSPQWANTEAFF.

The chain links TRBV5-5 to TRBJ2-5, with D possibly TRBD1 on 5 matching bases. The CDR3 length is 15 residues. The ends were cut back, 4 bases at V and 1 base at J, with 14 bases in the middle. CDR1 SGHKS and CDR2 YYEKEE come from the germline V gene (reference sequence). The CDR3 DNA sequence: TGTGCCAGCAGCCCCACAAGGACACCCCAAGAGACCCAGTACTTC. It specifies CASSPTRTPQETQYF.

J is TRBJ1-2 and V is TRBV2, with 9 bases fitting TRBD1. The germline V gene encodes CDR1 SNHLY and CDR2 FYNNEI. V lost 5 bases to trimming and J lost 7 bases; unmatched junction nucleotides: 8. The CDR3 is 14 residues long. The CDR3 sequence is CASSRGQGGGGYTF. The CDR3 DNA reads TGTGCCAGCAGTCGGGGACAGGGTGGAGGTGGCTACACCTTC.

This clone was seen only once. The chain couples TRBV4-3 to TRBJ2-3; D gene unclear. The CDR3 contains 16 residues. Germline CDR1 LGHNA, CDR2 YSLEER. V lost 1 base, J lost 5 bases, and 16 bases lay in between. CDR3 sequence reads: CASSQGAMRSQDTQYF. CDR3 sequence (DNA): TGCGCCAGCAGCCAAGGAGCTATGAGGAGTCAAGATACGCAGTATTTT.

This chain links TRBV23-1 with TRBJ1-5; D gene ambiguous. TRBV23-1 belongs to the ORF category, with a function that is uncertain. The CDR3 is made up of 15 amino acids. Trimming pared 4 bases from V and 2 bases from J, leaving 12 bases between. The CDR3 spells CASSPTAGGNQPQHF. For the CDR3, the DNA is TGCGCCAGCAGTCCGACCGCTGGGGGCAATCAGCCCCAGCATTTT.

The chain carries TRBV27 and TRBJ1-1; a weak D match, TRBD1 (5 bases). Germline V lookup: CDR1 MNHEY, CDR2 SMNVEV (reference sequence). This CDR3 has 14 amino acids. The germline V and J ends were trimmed by 7 bases and 0 bases, with 12 bases remaining between them. This CDR3 reads CASNQGFMNTEAFF. In nucleotides, the CDR3 is TGTGCCAGCAATCAGGGATTCATGAACACTGAAGCTTTCTTT.

This clone was seen only a few times. The same CDR3 also results from other DNA sequences found in this sample. The chain employs TRBV4-3 and TRBJ1-4; D not certain. The CDR3 contains 13 residues. The germline V and J ends were trimmed by 5 bases and 8 bases, with 12 bases remaining between them. CDR1 LGHNA and CDR2 YSLEER come from the germline V gene. The CDR3 DNA sequence: TGCGCCAGCAGCAGCAGAAGGAGGGAAAAACTGTTTTTT. Translation: CASSSRRREKLFF.

J is TRBJ2-3 and V is TRBV18, with 7 bases aligning to TRBD2. V lost 1 base to trimming and J lost 0 bases; unmatched junction nucleotides: 4. The CDR3 extends over 16 amino acids. The germline V gene encodes CDR1 KGHSH and CDR2 LQKENI. CDR3: CASSPLSGLSTDTQYF. CDR3 nucleotide sequence: TGTGCCAGCTCACCACTTAGCGGGCTAAGCACAGATACGCAGTATTTT.

In its sample, this clone was seen once. The V call is TRBV6-5, the J call TRBJ1-1, with TRBD1 identical over 7 bases. The CDR3 is 15 amino acids. The germline V gene has CDR1 MNHEY and CDR2 SVGAGI. The trim removed 2 bases at V and 2 bases at J, leaving 5 bases unmatched. The CDR3 coding sequence is TGTGCCAGCAGTTACCGGGGGACAGCTAACACTGAAGCTTTCTTT. Protein sequence: CASSYRGTANTEAFF.

The CDR3 loop reads CASSQKSLGGQETQYF. CDR3 nucleotides: TGTGCCAGCAGCCAAAAAAGCCTGGGTGGACAAGAGACCCAGTACTTC. This rearrangement joins TRBV4-2 to TRBJ2-5; D not certain. CDR1 is LGHNA and CDR2 is YNFKEQ in the germline V gene. V shed 2 bases and J shed 2 bases, with 15 bases lying between them. The CDR3 has 16 residues.

This rearrangement joins TRBV21-1 to TRBJ1-3. TRBV21-1 is a pseudogene segment. The CDR3 length is 15 residues. CDR3 nucleotides: TGTGCCAGCAGCAACGGGGTTTCCTCTGGAAACACCATATATTTT. Translated: CASSNGVSSGNTIYF.

V usage is TRBV21-1 and J usage is TRBJ1-5; the tabulated D call, TRBD1, remains unverified against the DNA. TRBV21-1 is deemed a pseudogene. CDR3 length: 17 amino acids. DNA for the CDR3: TGTGCCAGCAGAAAGAGACAGGGGACACTGGGCAATCAGCCCCAGCATTTT. Protein sequence: CASRKRQGTLGNQPQHF.

This clone was picked up a small number of times. The V call is TRBV28, the J call TRBJ1-2; 10 bases line up with TRBD1. Trimming cost V 4 bases and J 8 bases; bases outside gene matches: 10. CDR1 and CDR2 from the germline V gene are MDHEN and SYDVKM. The CDR3 spans 15 residues. The CDR3 here is CASSSGTGAFWGYTF. The CDR3 bases are TGTGCCAGCAGTTCCGGGACAGGGGCTTTCTGGGGCTACACCTTC.

The chain uses TRBV10-3 and TRBJ2-2, with a possible D match to TRBD2 (5 bases). The CDR3 contains 15 residues. Trimming shortened V by 4 bases and J by 4 bases, and 13 bases separated the two germline ends. Germline loops: CDR1 ENHRY, CDR2 SYGVKD. The CDR3 is CAISVRGSVTGELFF. In DNA form, the CDR3 reads TGTGCCATCAGTGTGAGAGGGAGCGTCACCGGGGAGCTGTTTTTT.

The chain couples TRBV10-3 to TRBJ2-2, with 7 bases that match TRBD1. After removal of 6 bases from V and 5 bases from J, the junction contained 3 bases not matched to a gene. This CDR3 spans 13 amino acids. In germline, CDR1 is ENHRY, CDR2 SYGVKD. This CDR3 reads CAIRVTGTGELFF. CDR3 nucleotides: TGTGCCATCAGAGTGACAGGGACCGGGGAGCTGTTTTTT.

The chain employs TRBV28 and TRBJ1-4; weak D call: TRBD1 (6 bases). Germline V gene sequence: CDR1 MDHEN, CDR2 SYDVKM. Between the trimmed V and J ends, which lost 6 bases and 0 bases, there was a span of 23 bases. This CDR3 region has 19 residues. The DNA of the CDR3 is TGTGCCAGCAGGACCCTCACTCGGGGGGCTGGAGCAACTAATGAAAAACTGTTTTTT. Protein sequence: CASRTLTRGAGATNEKLFF.

V and J are TRBV2 and TRBJ2-1; D possibly corresponds to TRBD2 (6 bases). The CDR3 spans 13 residues. Germline V gives CDR1 SNHLY, CDR2 FYNNEI. Between the trimmed V and J ends, which lost 5 bases and 3 bases, there was a span of 8 bases. CDR3 sequence (DNA): TGTGCCAGCAGTTCGGGACTCTACAATGAGCAGTTCTTC. Protein sequence: CASSSGLYNEQFF.

This clone was recorded a few times. The V gene is TRBV2, the J gene TRBJ2-7; 10 bases map to TRBD1. Trimming took 8 bases from V and 6 from J; bases not matched to a gene: 4. Germline V gene data show CDR1 as SNHLY and CDR2 as FYNNEI. The CDR3 extends over 12 amino acids. The CDR3 reads CASSGQGFEQYF. In DNA form, the CDR3 reads TGTGCCAGCTCGGGACAGGGGTTCGAGCAGTACTTC. Full variable domain (rest looked up from reference TRBV2 and TRBJ2-7): EPEVTQTPSHQVTQMGQEVILRCVPISNHLYFYWYRQILGQKVEFLVSFYNNEISEKSEIFDDQFSVERPDGSNFTLKIRSTKLEDSAMYFCASSGQGFEQYFGPGTRLTVT.

V and J are TRBV11-2 and TRBJ2-7; maybe TRBD2 (7 bases). V shed 3 bases and J shed 5 bases, with 17 bases lying between them. In germline, CDR1 is SGHAT, CDR2 FQNNGV. The CDR3 length is 15 residues. DNA of the CDR3: TGTGCCAGCAGCTTGGCCGGGGGGCGCACGGACGAGCAGTACTTC. As protein: CASSLAGGRTDEQYF.

V gene TRBV5-4 combines with J gene TRBJ2-7; D might be TRBD2 (6 bases). Trimming shortened V by 4 bases and J by 0 bases, and 14 bases separated the two germline ends. Germline V gene data show CDR1 as SGHNT and CDR2 as YYREEE (reference sequence). CDR3 length: 15 amino acids. The CDR3 nucleotides read TGTGCCAGCAGCCCATCGGGAGACAACTCCTACGAGCAGTACTTC. Its protein product is CASSPSGDNSYEQYF.

The chain has TRBV6-6 and TRBJ1-6; D ambiguous. This CDR3 has 12 amino acids. Germline CDR1 MNHNY, CDR2 SVGAGI (reference sequence). Trimming removed 5 bases at V and 7 bases at J, with 6 bases between. CDR3 region: CASSPPNSPLHF. In DNA, the CDR3 is TGTGCCAGCAGTCCACCCAATTCACCCCTCCACTTT.